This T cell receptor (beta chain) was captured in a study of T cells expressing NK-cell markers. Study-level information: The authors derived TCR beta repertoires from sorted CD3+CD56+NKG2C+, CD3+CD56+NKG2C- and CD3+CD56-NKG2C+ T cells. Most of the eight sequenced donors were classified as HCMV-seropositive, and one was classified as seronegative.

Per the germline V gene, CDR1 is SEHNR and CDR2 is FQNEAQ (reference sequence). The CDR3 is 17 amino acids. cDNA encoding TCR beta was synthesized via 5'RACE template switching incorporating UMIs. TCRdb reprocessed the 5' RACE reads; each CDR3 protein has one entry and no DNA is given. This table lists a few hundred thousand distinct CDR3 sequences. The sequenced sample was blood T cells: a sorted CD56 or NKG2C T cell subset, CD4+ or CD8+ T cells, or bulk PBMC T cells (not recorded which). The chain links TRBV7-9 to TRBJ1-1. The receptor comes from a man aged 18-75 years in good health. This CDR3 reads CASSLFPGGPMNTEAFF.